The 20 T cell receptor beta chains listed next were all sequenced from one sample in a study of T cell responses to AZD1222 COVID-19 vaccine. The table came from immunoSEQ multiplex PCR; TCRdb's copy has only in-frame clones and leaves some out. The table records approximately 140,000 clones, roughly nine tenths of them present only once. Sequencing was performed on peripheral blood, taken 28 days after the second AZD1222 dose. These TCRs come from an adult who received the AZD1222 COVID-19 vaccine.

The chain employs TRBV24-1 and TRBJ2-1, with D unclear. The CDR3 runs 14 residues. The V gene's germline CDR1 is KGHDR and CDR2 SFDVKD. The V and J ends lost 1 base and 6 bases respectively, with 9 bases between them. The CDR3 coding sequence is TGTGCCACCAGTGATTTACCAGGTTTCAATGAGCAGTTCTTC. Protein: CATSDLPGFNEQFF.

The V and J genes are TRBV12-5 and TRBJ1-5, with D possibly TRBD1 on 5 matching bases. Trimming took off 0 bases at V and 0 bases at J, with 12 bases between the two ends. The germline V gene encodes CDR1 LGHNT and CDR2 FRNRAP. The CDR3 totals 17 residues. The DNA for the CDR3 is TGTGCTAGTGGTTTGGTACTGGAGGGGCATAGCAATCAGCCCCAGCATTTT. This translates into CASGLVLEGHSNQPQHF. Based on the CDR3 plus reference TRBV12-5 and TRBJ1-5, the full variable domain is DARVTQTPRHKVTEMGQEVTMRCQPILGHNTVFWYRQTMMQGLELLAYFRNRAPLDDSGMPKDRFSAEMPDATLATLKIQPSEPRDSAVYFCASGLVLEGHSNQPQHFGDGTRLSIL.

V is TRBV6-5 and J is TRBJ2-3; D is unresolved. In germline, CDR1 is MNHEY, CDR2 SVGAGI. V gave up 2 bases and J gave up 4 bases, with 13 bases separating them. This CDR3 comprises 15 residues. CDR3 sequence (DNA): TGTGCCAGCAGTTACGTAGGCCTTGGGGCAGATACGCAGTATTTT. This sequence encodes CASSYVGLGADTQYF.

V and J are TRBV24-1 and TRBJ1-1; D perhaps matches TRBD1 (5 bases). V lost 0 bases and J 6 bases, leaving 7 bases between the germline ends. This CDR3 is built from 13 residues. In germline, CDR1 is KGHDR, CDR2 SFDVKD. The CDR3 coding sequence is TGTGCCACCAGTGATTTGGACAGATCTGAAGCTTTCTTT. Residues: CATSDLDRSEAFF.

The J gene is TRBJ1-1, the V gene TRBV6-5; no clear D. Germline V CDR1 and CDR2: MNHEY, SVGAGI. This CDR3 is built from 14 residues. Between the trimmed V and J ends, which lost 6 bases and 0 bases, there was a span of 11 bases. CDR3 region: CASRLYGMNTEAFF. CDR3 in DNA: TGTGCCAGCAGATTATACGGCATGAACACTGAAGCTTTCTTT.

The V and J genes are TRBV7-8 and TRBJ1-4; D may be TRBD1 (6 bases). Trimming removed 5 bases at V and 2 bases at J, with 15 bases between. This CDR3 has 16 residues. Germline V CDR1 and CDR2: SGHVS, FQNEAQ. The CDR3 DNA reads as TGTGCCAGCAGCCATAGAGGCGGGGGCACTAATGAAAAACTGTTTTTT. It encodes CASSHRGGGTNEKLFF.

The genes are TRBV5-5 and TRBJ2-1; 13 nucleotides align to TRBD2. V shed 4 bases, J shed 15 bases, and the junction held 7 bases outside the gene matches. The CDR3 length is 13 residues. Germline CDR1 reads SGHKS; CDR2 reads YYEKEE (reference sequence). The CDR3 DNA follows: TGTGCCAGCAGCCTACTAGCGGGGGGGCGTCTGTTCTTC. Amino acid sequence: CASSLLAGGRLFF.

The V and J genes are TRBV5-1 and TRBJ2-1, with 12 bases matching TRBD2. Per the germline V gene, CDR1 is SGHRS and CDR2 is YFSETQ. The CDR3 length is 16 residues. V lost 4 bases, J lost 8 bases, and 10 bases stayed unmatched. The CDR3 loop is CASSRDLAGGPDEQFF. CDR3 in DNA: TGCGCCAGCAGCCGAGACCTAGCGGGAGGGCCTGATGAGCAGTTCTTC.

This chain joins TRBV5-6 and TRBJ2-1; TRBD2 might be the D (5 bases). Germline CDR1 SGHDT, CDR2 YYEEEE. V was trimmed by 4 bases and J by 0 bases, leaving 17 bases between them. The CDR3 is 17 amino acids. The CDR3 sequence: CASSPALATGSYNEQFF. In DNA form, the CDR3 reads TGTGCCAGCAGCCCCGCCTTAGCGACCGGCTCCTACAATGAGCAGTTCTTC.

The chain links TRBV10-3 to TRBJ2-7, with a tentative D call TRBD1 (5 bases). Germline V gene data show CDR1 as ENHRY and CDR2 as SYGVKD. The V end lost 6 bases, the J end lost 5 bases, and 20 bases lay between the germline ends. The CDR3 has 15 amino acids. The CDR3: CAISVAMQGSNEQYF. The CDR3 nucleotides read TGTGCCATCAGCGTCGCGATGCAGGGTTCCAACGAGCAGTACTTC.

Turning to this clone: Other DNA sequences in this sample translate to the same CDR3. CDR3 sequence (DNA): TGTGCCACCAGCAGGGGGCTGAACACCGGGGAGCTGTTTTTT. Translating it yields CATSRGLNTGELFF. This rearrangement joins TRBV15 to TRBJ2-2; maybe TRBD1 (5 bases). The CDR3 covers 14 residues. Trimming stripped 3 bases from V and 1 base from J, with 6 bases between. Germline CDR1 is LNHNV and CDR2 is YYDKDF (reference sequence).

The CDR3 protein is CSVERRTSWSGELFF. CDR3 DNA sequence: TGCAGCGTTGAAAGGCGGACTAGCTGGTCCGGGGAGCTGTTTTTT. The chain has TRBV29-1 and TRBJ2-2; TRBD2 matches at 8 bases. The germline gives CDR1 SQVTM, CDR2 ANQGSEA. V shed 2 bases, J shed 6 bases, and the junction held 8 bases outside the gene matches. The CDR3 has 15 residues.

This clone has more than one count but fewer than ten. The CDR3: CASSPLGRGLYEQYF. CDR3 bases: TGTGCCAGCTCACCACTGGGCAGGGGGCTCTACGAGCAGTACTTC. The chain joins TRBV18 to TRBJ2-7, with 8 nucleotides matching TRBD1. The CDR3 length is 15 residues. CDR1 and CDR2 from the germline V gene are KGHSH and LQKENI. V was clipped by 1 base and J by 3 bases; unmatched bases: 5.

This chain links TRBV5-4 with TRBJ1-2; D gene unclear. Trimming removed 1 base from V and 4 bases from J, with 14 bases in between. The CDR3 has 15 residues. Looked up from germline, CDR1 is SGHNT and CDR2 is YYREEE (reference sequence). The CDR3: CASSLKDEVVYGYTF. The CDR3 region has the DNA TGTGCCAGCAGCTTGAAGGATGAGGTAGTCTATGGCTACACCTTC.

The chain is built from TRBV19 and TRBJ1-2; D perhaps matches TRBD1 (6 bases). Trimming took off 10 bases at V and 5 bases at J, with 14 bases between the two ends. Germline V gives CDR1 LNHDA, CDR2 SQIVND (reference sequence). The CDR3 has 12 residues. Written as DNA, the CDR3 is TGTGCCACCCGGTCGAGGGGGTATGGCTACACCTTC. Translating it yields CATRSRGYGYTF.

This chain connects TRBV7-2 to TRBJ2-3; the match to TRBD1 covers 7 bases. Trimming took 5 bases from V and 0 from J; bases not matched to a gene: 11. The CDR3 contains 17 residues. Germline V gene lookup returns CDR1 SGHTA and CDR2 FQGNSA. The DNA for the CDR3 is TGTGCCAGCAGCCTGGACAGGACCTCTTCTAGCACAGATACGCAGTATTTT. Protein sequence: CASSLDRTSSSTDTQYF.

The chain is built from TRBV18 and TRBJ1-1; D is unresolved. The CDR3 spans 14 residues. CDR1 and CDR2 from the germline V gene are KGHSH and LQKENI. V lost 1 base to trimming and J lost 1 base, with 7 bases between them. In nucleotides, the CDR3 is TGTGCCAGCTCACCACAGTCAGGGAACACTGAAGCTTTCTTT. Translated, it gives CASSPQSGNTEAFF.

This clone came up a few times. This sequence joins TRBV4-3 and TRBJ2-2; D remains ambiguous. This CDR3 comprises 13 residues. Between the trimmed V and J ends, which lost 0 bases and 5 bases, there was a span of 4 bases. CDR1 is LGHNA, CDR2 YSLEER, per germline. The CDR3 coding sequence is TGCGCCAGCAGCCAAGATCTGACCGGGGAGCTGTTTTTT. Translation: CASSQDLTGELFF.

CDR3 sequence reads: CASSLAQGAGYGYTF. DNA for the CDR3: TGTGCCAGCAGCTTAGCACAGGGTGCGGGCTATGGCTACACCTTC. The rearrangement links TRBV11-2 to TRBJ1-2; a weak D match, TRBD1 (6 bases). Trimming stripped 1 base from V and 4 bases from J, with 13 bases between. CDR1 is SGHAT, CDR2 FQNNGV, per germline. There are 15 residues in the CDR3.

V and J are TRBV2 and TRBJ2-3; no definite D call. Germline lookup yields CDR1 SNHLY and CDR2 FYNNEI. The CDR3 is 14 residues long. Between the trimmed V and J ends, which lost 4 bases and 2 bases, there was a span of 10 bases. CDR3 residues: CASSVADLTDTQYF. DNA for the CDR3: TGTGCCAGCAGTGTGGCAGACCTCACAGATACGCAGTATTTT. Based on the CDR3 plus reference TRBV2 and TRBJ2-3, the full variable domain is EPEVTQTPSHQVTQMGQEVILRCVPISNHLYFYWYRQILGQKVEFLVSFYNNEISEKSEIFDDQFSVERPDGSNFTLKIRSTKLEDSAMYFCASSVADLTDTQYFGPGTRLTVL.